This T cell receptor (beta chain) derives from a study of blood T cell repertoires in COVID-19. Study-level background: The United States, Italy and Spain were the sources of the acute and convalescent COVID-19 samples. PBMCs, B-cell-depleted T cells, or T cells were the source of the cDNA or gDNA that made up the material.

Source study methods: Using reference gene primer amplification, nucleated cell counts were estimated. Profiled with immunoSEQ multiplex PCR; TCRdb holds only in-frame clones, not every one. For V, J and clone size, that table is used; D and trimming come from the DNA. Of around 350,000 clones listed, around nine tenths are singletons. The origin of this receptor is a human donor in a cohort sampled during active COVID-19. What was sequenced was peripheral blood.

The CDR3 coding sequence is TGCGCCAGCAGCCAAGGGTTTAGCGGGAGGTACGAGCAGTACTTC. Protein product: CASSQGFSGRYEQYF. The V gene is TRBV4-1, the J gene TRBJ2-7; 10 bases fit TRBD2. The length of the CDR3 is 15 residues. With 1 base clipped from V and 4 bases from J, the junction kept 4 bases outside the gene matches. Germline V gives CDR1 MGHRA, CDR2 YSYEKL.